Listed below are T cell receptor beta chains from one sample, sequenced in a study of a mutant IDH1 vaccine in newly diagnosed glioma. Their target antigens are unknown. Measured with immunoSEQ multiplex PCR; TCRdb has only the in-frame clones, and not every one. The repertoire includes 60,000 to 65,000 clones, roughly 79% of them detected once, and 5.4% sits in the top ten. This sample comprised PBMCs, obtained from a glioma patient whose treatment included an IDH1 peptide vaccine. The receptors come from a man in his forties or fifties with glioma. Both conserved end residues are part of each CDR3. D genes are given only for firm matches. The listing skips clone size in some rows; elsewhere it reads once, few, many or a size class.

cdr3_length | d_call | j_call | clone_size | v_call | cdr3_aa | cdr3_nt
14 | - | TRBJ1-2 | - | TRBV28 | CASSFFRINYGYTF | TGTGCCAGCAGTTTTTTCCGAATAAACTATGGCTACACCTTC
15 | - | TRBJ1-6 | - | TRBV18 | CASSPERGHNSPLHF | TGTGCCAGCTCACCGGAGAGGGGCCATAATTCACCCCTCCACTTT
14 | - | TRBJ2-3 | - | TRBV28 | CASSRLASTDTQYF | TGTGCCAGCAGTCGGCTAGCGAGCACAGATACGCAGTATTTT
13 | - | TRBJ1-2 | once | TRBV13 | CASSQTTNYGYTF | TGTGCCAGCAGCCAAACAACTAACTATGGCTACACCTTC
14 | TRBD1 | TRBJ1-2 | - | TRBV29-1 | CSVEGPAARGGYTF | TGCAGCGTTGAAGGTCCAGCCGCCAGGGGGGGCTACACCTTC
15 | - | TRBJ2-1 | - | TRBV30 | CAWSYGTLPGNEQFF | TGTGCCTGGAGTTACGGGACCCTACCGGGAAATGAGCAGTTCTTC
15 | TRBD1 | TRBJ2-7 | - | TRBV28 | CASRGKRGLEVEQYF | TGTGCCAGCAGGGGGAAGAGGGGGCTAGAGGTCGAGCAGTACTTC
15 | - | TRBJ1-1 | - | TRBV27 | CASSLISGRGAEAFF | TGTGCCAGCAGTTTAATTTCTGGGCGCGGAGCTGAAGCTTTCTTT
14 | - | TRBJ1-5 | - | TRBV7-2 | CASSFIDSNQPQHF | TGTGCCAGCAGCTTTATTGATAGCAATCAGCCCCAGCATTTT
15 | TRBD1 | TRBJ2-1 | - | TRBV5-4 | CASSSQQGYLNEQFF | TGTGCCAGCAGCTCACAACAGGGGTATCTCAATGAGCAGTTCTTC
13 | - | TRBJ1-1 | - | TRBV2 | CASTPGQNTEAFF | TGTGCCAGCACGCCAGGACAGAACACTGAAGCTTTCTTT
16 | TRBD2 | TRBJ2-3 | - | TRBV6-5 | CASSSRGLAATDTQYF | TGTGCCAGCAGTTCTCGGGGACTAGCGGCCACAGATACGCAGTATTTT
16 | TRBD2 | TRBJ2-1 | - | TRBV18 | CASSPRASGSSNEQFF | TGTGCCAGCTCACCACGGGCTAGCGGGAGTTCTAATGAGCAGTTCTTC
15 | TRBD1 | TRBJ2-4 | - | TRBV6-1 | CASSVRQGRQNIQYF | TGTGCCAGCAGTGTCCGACAGGGACGGCAAAACATTCAGTACTTC
14 | TRBD2 | TRBJ2-7 | once | TRBV29-1 | CSVVRGGRDGEQYF | TGCAGCGTTGTGCGGGGCGGGAGGGATGGCGAGCAGTACTTC
15 | - | TRBJ2-1 | - | TRBV7-2 | CASSLALGHYNEQFF | TGTGCCAGCAGCTTAGCGCTCGGGCACTACAATGAGCAGTTCTTC
13 | TRBD1 | TRBJ1-2 | - | TRBV19 | CATATGGVGGYTF | TGTGCCACCGCGACAGGGGGTGTAGGTGGCTACACCTTC
14 | TRBD2 | TRBJ2-2 | - | TRBV7-2 | CASKRGGLTGELFF | TGTGCCAGCAAACGGGGGGGTTTAACCGGGGAGCTGTTTTTT
13 | - | TRBJ1-2 | - | TRBV29-1 | CSVGQGMGYGYTF | TGCAGCGTTGGGCAGGGGATGGGCTATGGCTACACCTTC
18 | - | TRBJ2-6 | - | TRBV7-8 | CASSLARMVGDGANVLTF | TGTGCCAGCAGCTTAGCGCGTATGGTGGGGGATGGGGCCAACGTCCTGACTTTC
17 | TRBD1 | TRBJ1-5 | - | TRBV15 | CATSRALGQGPYQPQHF | TGTGCCACCAGCAGAGCCCTAGGACAGGGCCCCTATCAGCCCCAGCATTTT
15 | TRBD2 | TRBJ2-7 | - | TRBV9 | CASSPRLAGSYEQYF | TGTGCCAGCAGCCCCCGATTAGCGGGATCCTACGAGCAGTACTTC
14 | - | TRBJ2-7 | medium-sized | TRBV11-2 | CASSFNLPSYEQYF | TGTGCCAGCAGCTTCAACCTCCCATCCTACGAGCAGTACTTC
12 | - | TRBJ1-1 | few | TRBV6-5 | CASRRVNTEAFF | TGTGCCAGCCGGCGGGTGAACACTGAAGCTTTCTTT
17 | - | TRBJ1-6 | - | TRBV7-2 | CASSSRAPGSYNSPLHF | TGTGCCAGCAGCTCCCGGGCCCCCGGGTCGTATAATTCACCCCTCCACTTT
13 | - | TRBJ2-7 | - | TRBV5-1 | CASSLEGPGEQYF | TGCGCCAGCAGCTTGGAGGGTCCGGGGGAGCAGTACTTC
15 | - | TRBJ2-1 | once | TRBV28 | CASSLSGPTYNEQFF | TGTGCCAGCAGTTTATCGGGGCCTACGTACAATGAGCAGTTCTTC
16 | TRBD1 | TRBJ2-1 | - | TRBV15 | CATSRDSGGAYHEQFF | TGTGCCACCAGCCGAGATTCAGGGGGCGCTTATCATGAGCAGTTCTTC
13 | - | TRBJ1-4 | - | TRBV29-1 | CSVAGSVEEKLFF | TGCAGCGTTGCAGGAAGCGTTGAGGAAAAACTGTTTTTT
12 | - | TRBJ2-7 | once | TRBV10-3 | CATTGTAYEQYF | TGTGCCACCACCGGGACTGCCTACGAGCAGTACTTC
14 | - | TRBJ1-4 | - | TRBV19 | CASSPRTVNEKLFF | TGTGCCAGTAGTCCGAGGACGGTTAATGAAAAACTGTTTTTT
17 | - | TRBJ1-3 | once | TRBV7-2 | CASSLVGQILSGNTIYF | TGTGCCAGCAGCTTGGTGGGGCAAATTCTCTCTGGAAACACCATATATTTT
13 | - | TRBJ1-1 | - | TRBV10-3 | CAITIGEETEAFF | TGTGCCATCACCATAGGGGAGGAAACTGAAGCTTTCTTT
15 | TRBD2 | TRBJ2-7 | - | TRBV5-1 | CASSSGLAPNYEQYF | TGCGCCAGCAGCTCCGGACTAGCCCCAAACTACGAGCAGTACTTC
14 | - | TRBJ1-6 | - | TRBV6-6 | CASSYRVDNSPLHF | TGTGCCAGCAGTTACAGGGTGGATAATTCACCCCTCCACTTT
13 | - | TRBJ1-2 | - | TRBV28 | CASSSGGALGYTF | TGTGCCAGCAGTTCGGGGGGGGCTCTTGGCTACACCTTC
14 | - | TRBJ1-5 | medium-sized | TRBV15 | CATSRGRGMQPQHF | TGTGCCACCAGCAGAGGGAGAGGAATGCAGCCCCAGCATTTT
16 | TRBD2 | TRBJ2-1 | - | TRBV11-2 | CASSWPTGTSSNEQFF | TGTGCCAGCAGCTGGCCAACCGGGACTAGCAGCAATGAGCAGTTCTTC
14 | - | TRBJ2-7 | - | TRBV27 | CASSPRSSGYEQYF | TGTGCCAGCAGTCCCCGGTCCAGCGGCTACGAGCAGTACTTC
15 | - | TRBJ2-3 | - | TRBV5-6 | CASSLWTSGTDTQYF | TGTGCCAGCAGCTTGTGGACCAGCGGGACAGATACGCAGTATTTT
13 | - | TRBJ2-2 | once | TRBV6-5 | CASSYSETGELFF | TGTGCCAGCAGTTACTCCGAGACCGGGGAGCTGTTTTTT
14 | - | TRBJ1-1 | few | TRBV7-2 | CASSFWGGRTEAFF | TGTGCCAGCAGCTTTTGGGGCGGGCGCACTGAAGCTTTCTTT
13 | TRBD1 | TRBJ2-7 | few | TRBV7-6 | CASSRGQGGEQYF | TGTGCCAGCAGCCGCGGACAGGGCGGCGAGCAGTACTTC
13 | - | TRBJ2-7 | - | TRBV19 | CASSIGGGSEQYF | TGTGCCAGTAGTATTGGAGGGGGAAGCGAGCAGTACTTC
13 | - | TRBJ1-1 | few | TRBV27 | CASGRGRDTEAFF | TGTGCCAGCGGGAGGGGCCGAGACACTGAAGCTTTCTTT